The 20 T cell receptor beta chains below all came from one sample that was sequenced in a study of CD8 T cells in ankylosing spondylitis. MiXCR, applied by TCRdb to the 5' RACE reads, yields one record per CDR3 protein. The sample carries 200,000 or so distinct CDR3 sequences, more than 25% recorded once. Material for sequencing was blood, either unsorted or a sorted T cell fraction (not recorded which). The receptors were sampled from a male donor with ankylosing spondylitis or in good health (not recorded which).

This clonotype was observed many times. The chain links TRBV20-1 to TRBJ1-1; D call uncertain. Germline values: CDR1 DFQATT, CDR2 SNEGSKA (reference sequence). The germline V and J ends were trimmed by 5 bases and 4 bases, with 14 bases remaining between them. The CDR3 totals 13 residues. CDR3 nucleotides: TGCAGTGCTGGCCGGCGGAGGAGCACTGAAGCTTTCTTT. Residues: CSAGRRRSTEAFF.

J is TRBJ1-5 and V is TRBV9; D remains ambiguous. Germline V gene data show CDR1 as SGDLS and CDR2 as YYNGEE. The CDR3 covers 14 residues. V lost 0 bases and J 7 bases, leaving 11 bases between the germline ends. The CDR3 bases are TGTGCCAGCAGCGTAGGAGGGAGAAGCCAGCCCCAGCATTTT. The encoded protein is CASSVGGRSQPQHF.

In its sample, this clonotype was seen many times. The CDR3 reads CASSVQGHEQYF. CDR3 in DNA: TGCGCCAGCAGCGTGCAGGGCCACGAGCAGTACTTC. V and J are TRBV5-1 and TRBJ2-7, with a possible D match to TRBD1 (5 bases). The CDR3 is 12 amino acids. Trimming removed 4 bases at V and 5 bases at J, with 10 bases between. Germline CDR1 reads SGHRS; CDR2 reads YFSETQ.

This chain connects TRBV9 to TRBJ2-1; no clear D. Trimming removed 0 bases from V and 6 bases from J, with 10 bases in between. The CDR3 contains 14 residues. CDR1 is SGDLS, CDR2 YYNGEE, per germline. The CDR3 protein is CASSVDPKGNEQFF. The CDR3 DNA is TGTGCCAGCAGCGTAGACCCCAAAGGCAATGAGCAGTTCTTC. The full variable domain, with the rest looked up from reference TRBV9 and TRBJ2-1, is DSGVTQTPKHLITATGQRVTLRCSPRSGDLSVYWYQQSLDQGLQFLIQYYNGEERAKGNILERFSAQQFPDLHSELNLSSLELGDSALYFCASSVDPKGNEQFFGPGTRLTVL.

In this sample, this clonotype turned up many times. CDR3 in DNA: TGCAGCGTTGAGGGACAGAGCTCCTACGAGCAGTACTTC. It translates to CSVEGQSSYEQYF. The chain recombines TRBV29-1 with TRBJ2-7, with 7 nucleotides matching TRBD1. J lost 0 bases, V lost 3 bases, and 2 bases had no gene match. Germline V lookup: CDR1 SQVTM, CDR2 ANQGSEA. CDR3 length equals 13 residues.

The J gene is TRBJ2-5, the V gene TRBV20-1; TRBD2 matches at 8 bases. V gave up 3 bases and J gave up 0 bases; unmatched junction bases: 0. This CDR3 has 13 residues. Germline V gene data show CDR1 as DFQATT and CDR2 as SNEGSKA (reference sequence). The CDR3 nucleotides read TGCAGTGCTAGCGGGAGGGACCAAGAGACCCAGTACTTC. Translation gives CSASGRDQETQYF.

The sample holds many counts of this clonotype. This chain links TRBV10-1 with TRBJ2-1; D is uncertain. The CDR3 is 14 amino acids. CDR1 and CDR2 from the germline V gene are WNHNN and SYGVQD (reference sequence). V gave up 5 bases and J gave up 8 bases, with 16 bases separating them. The CDR3 DNA reads TGCGCCAGCAGTCGCGGCCTACAAGTCGATGAGCAGTTCTTC. Protein product: CASSRGLQVDEQFF.

The chain carries TRBV5-4 and TRBJ2-5; perhaps TRBD1 as D (6 bases). Per the germline V gene, CDR1 is SGHNT and CDR2 is YYREEE (reference sequence). The length of the CDR3 is 13 residues. Deletions cut 6 bases from V and 5 bases from J, with 14 bases between. The CDR3: CASTLQGSETQYF. The CDR3 nucleotides are TGTGCCAGCACCCTACAGGGATCGGAGACCCAGTACTTC.

This clonotype was detected a few times. The chain couples TRBV12-3 or TRBV12-4 to TRBJ1-2; D gene ambiguous. The CDR3 is 13 amino acids. Trimming took 2 bases from V and 8 from J, leaving 12 bases between them. Here the CDR3 DNA reads TGTGCCAGCAGTTTAAAGGTCCCTCCCGGCTACACCTTC. Translation: CASSLKVPPGYTF.

This clonotype was recorded many times. V gene TRBV4-1 combines with J gene TRBJ2-5, with D hard to call. V was trimmed by 0 bases and J by 2 bases, leaving 10 bases between them. Germline assignment: CDR1 MGHRA and CDR2 YSYEKL. The CDR3 loop spans 15 amino acids. For the CDR3, the DNA is TGCGCCAGCAGCCAAGATGGCCAGAGACAAGAGACCCAGTACTTC. Amino acids: CASSQDGQRQETQYF.

The chain employs TRBV20-1 and TRBJ2-3; the D call may be TRBD1 or TRBD2 (5 bases each). Trimming left V 5 bases short and J 3 bases short, with 12 bases between. This CDR3 spans 13 amino acids. Germline V gives CDR1 DFQATT, CDR2 SNEGSKA (reference sequence). The CDR3 coding sequence is TGCAGTGCTTGGCTTGGGGGAACAGATACGCAGTATTTT. Its protein product is CSAWLGGTDTQYF.

The rearrangement links TRBV10-3 to TRBJ1-5; no clear D gene. V lost 2 bases and J 6 bases, leaving 8 bases between the germline ends. CDR1 is ENHRY, CDR2 SYGVKD, per germline. This CDR3 region has 13 residues. The CDR3 sequence: CAISENLAQPQHF. The CDR3 DNA follows: TGTGCCATCAGTGAGAATCTTGCTCAGCCCCAGCATTTT.

The chain uses TRBV7-2 and TRBJ1-2, with D unclear. Deletions cut 2 bases from V and 4 bases from J, with 11 bases between. Per germline, CDR1 SGHTA and CDR2 FQGNSA. The CDR3 is 14 amino acids. The CDR3 nucleotides are TGTGCCAGCAGCTTAAAGGCGTCACCCTATGGCTACACCTTC. Translating it yields CASSLKASPYGYTF.

The sample holds many counts of this clonotype. The chain has TRBV5-1 and TRBJ2-4; 10 bases are shared with TRBD1. CDR1 SGHRS and CDR2 YFSETQ come from the germline V gene. V was clipped by 1 base and J by 8 bases; unmatched bases: 9. This CDR3 is 16 amino acids long. CDR3 DNA sequence: TGCGCCAGCAGCTTGACCGCCGGACAGGGGGTATACATTCAGTACTTC. Translation: CASSLTAGQGVYIQYF. The variable domain in full, completed from reference TRBV5-1 and TRBJ2-4, reads KAGVTQTPRYLIKTRGQQVTLSCSPISGHRSVSWYQQTPGQGLQFLFEYFSETQRNKGNFPGRFSGRQFSNSRSEMNVSTLELGDSALYLCASSLTAGQGVYIQYFGAGTRLSVL.

The chain employs TRBV20-1 and TRBJ2-5, with 7 bases matching TRBD1. V dropped 6 bases and J dropped 2; count of bases not matched to a gene: 3. CDR1 and CDR2 (germline): DFQATT, SNEGSKA (reference sequence). The CDR3 runs to 12 residues. The CDR3 DNA is TGCAGTGCCAGGGACAGTCAAGAGACCCAGTACTTC. It encodes CSARDSQETQYF.

A remark on this clonotype: A single base separates this from a much larger clone, so it may be a read error. This chain connects TRBV7-2 to TRBJ1-3; D is unclear. The length of the CDR3 is 16 residues. The germline V gene has CDR1 SGHTA and CDR2 FQGNSA. Trimming cost V 8 bases and J 0 bases, with 17 bases left between them. This CDR3 is CASPSRPSSSGNTIYF. DNA for the CDR3: TGTGCCAGCCCATCGCGTCCTAGCTCCTCTGGAAACACCATATATTTT. The variable domain in full, with the rest retrieved from reference TRBV7-2 and TRBJ1-3, is GAGVSQSPSNKVTEKGKDVELRCDPISGHTALYWYRQSLGQGLEFLIYFQGNSAPDKSGLPSDRFSAERTGGSVSTLTIQRTQQEDSAVYLCASPSRPSSSGNTIYFGEGSWLTVV.

The table lists this clonotype with many counts. The rearrangement uses TRBV18 and TRBJ2-3; 7 nucleotides align to TRBD2. The CDR3 is 15 residues long. V shed 3 bases and J 0 bases; nucleotides not matched to a gene: 3. Germline CDR1 is KGHSH and CDR2 is LQKENI. The CDR3: CASSPSGGSTDTQYF. The CDR3 DNA is TGTGCCAGCTCACCGTCGGGGGGAAGCACAGATACGCAGTATTTT.

This clonotype was seen more than once but under ten times. The chain links TRBV20-1 to TRBJ1-1; the match to TRBD1 covers 7 bases. Per germline, CDR1 DFQATT and CDR2 SNEGSKA (reference sequence). The trim removed 6 bases at V and 7 bases at J, leaving 14 bases unmatched. This CDR3 has 14 amino acids. This CDR3 is CSAEEPGQKYEAFF. The CDR3 bases are TGCAGTGCAGAGGAACCGGGACAGAAGTATGAAGCTTTCTTT.

This clonotype appeared many times. The chain employs TRBV29-1 and TRBJ2-5; D is uncertain. CDR1 is SQVTM, CDR2 ANQGSEA, per germline. Trimming took 4 bases from V and 5 from J, leaving 8 bases between them. The CDR3 spans 11 residues. This CDR3 is CSVGEGETQYF. Here the CDR3 DNA reads TGCAGCGTTGGGGAAGGGGAGACCCAGTACTTC.

This clonotype has only a few counts. V is TRBV10-2 and J is TRBJ1-1, with 9 bases that match TRBD1. The J segment lost 7 bases and the V segment lost 6 bases, leaving 12 bases of the junction unmatched. The CDR3 loop spans 15 amino acids. Germline assignment: CDR1 WSHSY and CDR2 SAAADI. The CDR3 DNA reads TGCGCCAGCAGCGGTACGGGACAGGGAAGGGATGAAGCTTTCTTT. Amino acids: CASSGTGQGRDEAFF.